These 24 T cell receptor beta chains came from one sample sequenced in a study of CD8 T cells in Susac syndrome. With random hexamers, reverse transcription was performed on about 0.45 to 1 ug of RNA. TCRdb ran MiXCR on the immunoSEQ multiplex PCR reads and lists one entry per CDR3 protein. The sample has some 190,000 distinct CDR3 sequences; roughly 95% are singletons. The sequencing input was CD4+ T cells from PBMCs. The receptors here all came from a human donor with multiple sclerosis.

This sequence joins TRBV6-6 and TRBJ2-3, with unresolved D. CDR3 size: 12 residues. V was shortened by 10 bases and J by 4 bases, with 12 bases between the two germline ends. Looked up from germline, CDR1 is MNHNY and CDR2 is SVGAGI (reference sequence). This CDR3 reads CATRIAADTQYF. The CDR3 DNA is TGTGCCACCAGAATCGCGGCAGATACGCAGTATTTT.

The chain has TRBV20-1 and TRBJ2-5; 8 positions match TRBD1. V shed 5 bases and J 6 bases; nucleotides not matched to a gene: 5. Germline CDR1 reads DFQATT; CDR2 reads SNEGSKA (reference sequence). The CDR3 covers 12 residues. The chain's CDR3 is CSAPRRGQTQYF. CDR3 coding DNA: TGCAGTGCTCCGCGCAGGGGGCAGACCCAGTACTTC.

The rearrangement links TRBV29-1 to TRBJ1-5, with D unclear. From germline, CDR1 is SQVTM and CDR2 ANQGSEA. This CDR3 has 14 amino acids. V gave up 4 bases and J gave up 8 bases, with 18 bases separating them. The CDR3 loop reads CSVGIGSGSEPQHF. DNA of the CDR3: TGCAGCGTTGGGATTGGATCCGGGTCTGAGCCCCAGCATTTT.

The rearrangement uses TRBV20-1 and TRBJ2-1; D possibly corresponds to TRBD2 (5 bases). Germline CDR1 is DFQATT and CDR2 is SNEGSKA (reference sequence). V dropped 0 bases and J dropped 6 bases, with 9 bases sitting between them. This CDR3 comprises 13 residues. In DNA, the CDR3 is TGCAGTGCTAGAGATCGGGCGGGCAATGAGCAGTTCTTC. Translation gives CSARDRAGNEQFF.

The gene calls are TRBV30 and TRBJ2-5; D unresolved. The CDR3 sequence is 12 residues long. V gave up 4 bases and J gave up 1 base, with 7 bases separating them. Germline V lookup: CDR1 GTSNPN, CDR2 SVGIG (reference sequence). The CDR3 DNA sequence: TGTGCCTGGAAAGAGCTCCAAGAGACCCAGTACTTC. Translation: CAWKELQETQYF.

The gene calls are TRBV4-2 and TRBJ1-6; D not certain. V was pared by 1 base and J by 10 bases, with 8 bases between. CDR3 size: 13 residues. The V gene's germline CDR1 is LGHNA and CDR2 YNFKEQ. CDR3 nucleotide sequence: TGTGCCAGCAGCCAAGCCCCGGAATCACCCCTCCACTTT. Protein sequence: CASSQAPESPLHF.

This chain links TRBV2 with TRBJ2-7; 10 nucleotides agree with TRBD1. Germline assignment: CDR1 SNHLY and CDR2 FYNNEI. The ends lost 1 base at V and 5 bases at J; junction bases unmatched: 5. This CDR3 spans 15 amino acids. CDR3 nucleotides: TGTGCCAGCAGTGAAGGAGGGACAGGGGACAACGAGCAGTACTTC. As protein: CASSEGGTGDNEQYF.

The chain carries TRBV5-1 and TRBJ2-5; D is perhaps TRBD1 (5 bases). There are 14 residues in the CDR3. V gave up 0 bases and J gave up 2 bases, with 8 bases separating them. Germline loops: CDR1 SGHRS, CDR2 YFSETQ. Written as DNA, the CDR3 is TGCGCCAGCAGCTTGGTAGGGGATCAAGAGACCCAGTACTTC. Translating gives CASSLVGDQETQYF.

The chain uses TRBV19 and TRBJ1-5; 8 nucleotides align to TRBD1. The germline CDR1 and CDR2 sequences are LNHDA and SQIVND (reference sequence). This CDR3 contains 14 residues. Trimming cost V 11 bases and J 5 bases; bases outside gene matches: 11. This CDR3 reads CACAPQGAYQPQHF. CDR3 sequence (DNA): TGTGCCTGTGCCCCTCAGGGGGCCTATCAGCCCCAGCATTTT.

This chain uses TRBV20-1 with TRBJ1-5; the D is unclear. The V end was cut by 0 bases, the J end by 7 bases, with 16 bases between. Per the germline V gene, CDR1 is DFQATT and CDR2 is SNEGSKA (reference sequence). The CDR3 has 15 residues. DNA of the CDR3: TGCAGTGCTAGAGATCCCTTGGGGAGGGAACAGCCCCAGCATTTT. Encoded protein: CSARDPLGREQPQHF.

The chain combines TRBV4-2 with TRBJ1-6; TRBD1 agrees at 7 bases. With V trimmed by 6 bases and J by 0 bases, 5 bases remained unmatched. The CDR3 covers 16 residues. From germline, CDR1 is LGHNA and CDR2 YNFKEQ. Here the CDR3 reads CASRTGQDSYNSPLHF. The CDR3, as DNA: TGTGCCAGCAGGACCGGACAGGACTCCTATAATTCACCCCTCCACTTT.

The chain is built from TRBV9 and TRBJ2-1, with D possibly TRBD1 on 5 matching bases. CDR1 and CDR2 (germline): SGDLS, YYNGEE. The V end lost 7 bases, the J end lost 0 bases, and 14 bases lay between the germline ends. The CDR3 has 15 amino acids. The DNA for the CDR3 is TGTGCCAGCTCCCCAAGGGGCCTCTCCTACAATGAGCAGTTCTTC. Translated: CASSPRGLSYNEQFF.

V is TRBV27 and J is TRBJ2-1, with D uncertain. CDR1 and CDR2 from the germline V gene are MNHEY and SMNVEV (reference sequence). This CDR3 is built from 13 residues. V lost 6 bases, J lost 7 bases, and 13 bases lay in between. The CDR3 region has the DNA TGTGCCAGCAGCTCCGGATTGAGGAATGAGCAGTTCTTC. It translates to CASSSGLRNEQFF.

The gene calls are TRBV6-6 and TRBJ2-1; no clear D gene. Trimming left V 5 bases short and J 9 bases short, with 8 bases between. The CDR3 loop spans 11 amino acids. CDR1 and CDR2 from the germline V gene are MNHNY and SVGAGI (reference sequence). The CDR3 sequence is CASSPGAEQFF. In DNA, the CDR3 is TGTGCCAGCAGTCCCGGAGCTGAGCAGTTCTTC.

The rearrangement links TRBV12-3 or TRBV12-4 to TRBJ2-5; D gene ambiguous. The CDR3 is 15 residues long. V shed 3 bases and J shed 1 base, with 12 bases lying between them. The CDR3 spells CASSFGATVQETQYF. The CDR3, as DNA: TGTGCCAGCAGTTTCGGCGCGACGGTCCAAGAGACCCAGTACTTC.

This chain links TRBV6-5 with TRBJ1-2, with 10 positions matching TRBD1. Looked up from germline, CDR1 is MNHEY and CDR2 is SVGAGI. The CDR3 has 16 amino acids. V trimming: 2 bases; J trimming: 6 bases; junction bases outside the gene matches: 9. The CDR3 DNA sequence: TGTGCCAGCAGTTACCATGTAGACAGGGGGCTGGATGGCTACACCTTC. It translates to CASSYHVDRGLDGYTF.

This clonotype was counted a single time. The chain is built from TRBV3-1 and TRBJ1-2; D uncertain. This CDR3 has 14 residues. V lost 1 base to trimming and J lost 4 bases, with 10 bases between them. CDR1 and CDR2 from the germline V gene are LGHDT and YNNKEL (reference sequence). DNA for the CDR3: TGTGCCAGCAGCCAAGGCACAGCGCCCTATGGCTACACCTTC. Translated: CASSQGTAPYGYTF.

For the CDR3, the DNA is TGCAGTGCTCTTTCAGGGGGCCGGGCGACAGATACGCAGTATTTT. This translates into CSALSGGRATDTQYF. The chain carries TRBV20-1 and TRBJ2-3; the match to TRBD1 covers 8 bases. This CDR3 contains 15 residues. The J segment lost 3 bases and the V segment lost 5 bases, leaving 10 bases of the junction unmatched. The germline CDR1 and CDR2 sequences are DFQATT and SNEGSKA (reference sequence).

The gene calls are TRBV30 and TRBJ2-5; no reliable D call. From germline, CDR1 is GTSNPN and CDR2 SVGIG (reference sequence). The CDR3 runs to 11 residues. Trimming shortened V by 5 bases and J by 2 bases, and 6 bases separated the two germline ends. Written as DNA, the CDR3 is TGTGCCTGGGACGGGCAAGAGACCCAGTACTTC. Residues: CAWDGQETQYF.

This chain connects TRBV9 to TRBJ2-3; D is unresolved. V was pared by 0 bases and J by 4 bases, with 6 bases between. CDR3 length: 13 residues. Germline CDR1 reads SGDLS; CDR2 reads YYNGEE. The CDR3 DNA sequence: TGTGCCAGCAGCGTAGGTCCCCCAGATACGCAGTATTTT. As protein: CASSVGPPDTQYF.

This chain links TRBV6-2 or TRBV6-3 with TRBJ1-1; D remains unclear. V lost 6 bases to trimming and J lost 3 bases, with 11 bases between them. CDR1 is MNHEY, CDR2 SVGEGT, per germline. The CDR3 extends over 13 amino acids. The CDR3 here is CASRTMRDTEAFF. In nucleotides, the CDR3 is TGTGCCAGCAGGACGATGAGGGACACTGAAGCTTTCTTT.

The V and J genes are TRBV20-1 and TRBJ2-3; D call uncertain. Looked up from germline, CDR1 is DFQATT and CDR2 is SNEGSKA (reference sequence). The CDR3 is made up of 14 amino acids. V lost 2 bases and J lost 1, with 10 bases in between. In DNA, the CDR3 is TGCAGTGCTAGACCTCACCTGGGCACAGATACGCAGTATTTT. Encoded protein: CSARPHLGTDTQYF.

This clonotype was seen only once. The V call is TRBV12-3 or TRBV12-4, the J call TRBJ2-2; 9 bases are shared with TRBD1. This CDR3 region has 15 residues. V trimming: 5 bases; J trimming: 4 bases; junction bases outside the gene matches: 5. The chain's CDR3 is CASSAETGGTGELFF. The CDR3 nucleotides read TGTGCCAGCAGTGCGGAGACAGGGGGCACCGGGGAGCTGTTTTTT.

The chain carries TRBV30 and TRBJ2-6; unclear D gene. V was cut by 3 bases and J by 1 base, with 4 bases left in between. CDR1 is GTSNPN and CDR2 is SVGIG in the germline V gene (reference sequence). The CDR3 covers 13 residues. CDR3: CAWRDSGANVLTF. The CDR3 coding sequence is TGTGCCTGGAGGGATTCTGGGGCCAACGTCCTGACTTTC. Together with reference TRBV30 and TRBJ2-6, the CDR3 gives the full variable domain: SQTIHQWPATLVQPVGSPLSLECTVEGTSNPNLYWYRQAAGRGLQLLFYSVGIGQISSEVPQNLSASRPQDRQFILSSKKLLLSDSGFYLCAWRDSGANVLTFGAGSRLTVL.